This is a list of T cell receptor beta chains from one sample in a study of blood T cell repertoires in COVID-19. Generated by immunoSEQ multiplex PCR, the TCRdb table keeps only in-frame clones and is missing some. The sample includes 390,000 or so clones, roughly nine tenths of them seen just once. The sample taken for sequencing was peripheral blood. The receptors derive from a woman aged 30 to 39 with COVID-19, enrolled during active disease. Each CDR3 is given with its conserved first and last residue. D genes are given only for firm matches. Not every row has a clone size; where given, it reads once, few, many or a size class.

CDR3 protein: CASSQDYSNQPQHF
CDR3 DNA: TGTGCCAGCAGCCAAGATTATAGCAATCAGCCCCAGCATTTT
J gene: TRBJ1-5
D gene: .
V gene: TRBV3-1/TRBV3-2
clone size: .

CDR3 protein: CASSQEPGQETQYF
CDR3 DNA: TGCGCCAGCAGCCAAGAACCCGGTCAAGAGACCCAGTACTTC
J gene: TRBJ2-5
D gene: .
V gene: TRBV4-3
clone size: .

CDR3 protein: CASSLTAYEQYF
CDR3 DNA: TGTGCCAGCAGCCTTACAGCTTACGAGCAGTACTTC
J gene: TRBJ2-7
D gene: .
V gene: TRBV7-2
clone size: .

CDR3 protein: CATGHTDTQYF
CDR3 DNA: TGTGCCACCGGGCACACAGATACGCAGTATTTT
J gene: TRBJ2-3
D gene: .
V gene: TRBV24-1
clone size: .

CDR3 protein: CASSLGTNTDTQYF
CDR3 DNA: TGCGCCAGCAGCTTGGGGACTAACACAGATACGCAGTATTTT
J gene: TRBJ2-3
D gene: .
V gene: TRBV5-1
clone size: once

CDR3 protein: CATSPDRGPPTFATDTQYF
CDR3 DNA: TGTGCCACCAGCCCAGACAGGGGACCCCCCACCTTTGCCACAGATACGCAGTATTTT
J gene: TRBJ2-3
D gene: TRBD1
V gene: TRBV24-1
clone size: .

CDR3 protein: CASTLSNQPQHF
CDR3 DNA: TGTGCCAGCACCCTAAGCAATCAGCCCCAGCATTTT
J gene: TRBJ1-5
D gene: .
V gene: TRBV21-1
clone size: .

CDR3 protein: CASSLGLETDTQYF
CDR3 DNA: TGTGCCAGCAGCTTGGGACTAGAAACAGATACGCAGTATTTT
J gene: TRBJ2-3
D gene: TRBD2
V gene: TRBV7-2
clone size: .

CDR3 protein: CASSLAVAGGEQFF
CDR3 DNA: TGTGCCAGCAGCCTCGCGGTAGCGGGAGGGGAGCAGTTCTTC
J gene: TRBJ2-1
D gene: TRBD2
V gene: TRBV11-2
clone size: .

CDR3 protein: CASSSTTGGGETQYF
CDR3 DNA: TGTGCCAGCAGCTCCACCACAGGGGGCGGGGAGACCCAGTACTTC
J gene: TRBJ2-5
D gene: TRBD1
V gene: TRBV7-9
clone size: .

CDR3 protein: CASSLTSGSLRYGYTF
CDR3 DNA: TGTGCCAGCAGCCTAACCTCAGGGTCTCTAAGGTATGGCTACACCTTC
J gene: TRBJ1-2
D gene: .
V gene: TRBV2
clone size: .

CDR3 protein: CASSLAGGNNEKLFF
CDR3 DNA: TGTGCCAGCAGCTTAGCAGGGGGAAATAATGAAAAACTGTTTTTT
J gene: TRBJ1-4
D gene: .
V gene: TRBV7-2
clone size: .

CDR3 protein: CASSQAVAGVAKNIQYF
CDR3 DNA: TGCGCCAGCAGCCAAGCCGTAGCGGGGGTAGCCAAAAACATTCAGTACTTC
J gene: TRBJ2-4
D gene: TRBD2
V gene: TRBV4-3
clone size: .

CDR3 protein: CASSYGASPLVNEQFF
CDR3 DNA: TGTGCCAGCAGTTACGGGGCTTCACCGCTAGTGAATGAGCAGTTCTTC
J gene: TRBJ2-1
D gene: .
V gene: TRBV6-2/TRBV6-3
clone size: once

CDR3 protein: CASSLAASGGAETQYF
CDR3 DNA: TGTGCCAGCAGCTTAGCGGCTAGCGGGGGGGCGGAGACCCAGTACTTC
J gene: TRBJ2-5
D gene: TRBD2
V gene: TRBV11-2
clone size: .

CDR3 protein: CASSPGGGTYEQYF
CDR3 DNA: TGTGCCAGCTCACCAGGGGGCGGCACCTACGAGCAGTACTTC
J gene: TRBJ2-7
D gene: .
V gene: TRBV18
clone size: .

CDR3 protein: CAWSPGLAGEETQYF
CDR3 DNA: TGTGCCTGGAGTCCCGGGTTAGCGGGAGAGGAGACCCAGTACTTC
J gene: TRBJ2-5
D gene: TRBD2
V gene: TRBV30
clone size: few

CDR3 protein: CASSLEGGAGYGYTF
CDR3 DNA: TGTGCCAGCAGCTTAGAGGGCGGCGCGGGGTATGGCTACACCTTC
J gene: TRBJ1-2
D gene: .
V gene: TRBV7-2
clone size: once

CDR3 protein: CASSQTLWADTQYF
CDR3 DNA: TGTGCCAGCAGCCAGACTCTTTGGGCAGATACGCAGTATTTT
J gene: TRBJ2-3
D gene: .
V gene: TRBV7-2
clone size: .

CDR3 protein: CASSPPGGLRTEAFF
CDR3 DNA: TGTGCCAGCAGCCCCCCGGGTGGACTGAGAACTGAAGCTTTCTTT
J gene: TRBJ1-1
D gene: .
V gene: TRBV5-4
clone size: .

CDR3 protein: CATSDPGLAGNNEQFF
CDR3 DNA: TGTGCCACCAGTGACCCCGGGCTAGCGGGAAACAATGAGCAGTTCTTC
J gene: TRBJ2-1
D gene: TRBD2
V gene: TRBV24-1
clone size: .

CDR3 protein: CASSFTGTIHVQTQYF
CDR3 DNA: TGTGCCAGCAGCTTCACCGGGACTATCCATGTACAGACCCAGTACTTC
J gene: TRBJ2-5
D gene: TRBD2
V gene: TRBV11-3
clone size: .

CDR3 protein: CASSLEVWTDNIQYF
CDR3 DNA: TGTGCCAGCAGCTTAGAGGTTTGGACAGACAACATTCAGTACTTC
J gene: TRBJ2-4
D gene: .
V gene: TRBV7-9
clone size: .

CDR3 protein: CSVRSSGELFF
CDR3 DNA: TGCAGCGTTCGAAGTAGTGGGGAGCTGTTTTTT
J gene: TRBJ2-2
D gene: .
V gene: TRBV29-1
clone size: .

CDR3 protein: CASSQGSTSGGTTDTQYF
CDR3 DNA: TGTGCCAGCAGCCAAGGATCGACTAGCGGGGGGACAACAGATACGCAGTATTTT
J gene: TRBJ2-3
D gene: TRBD2
V gene: TRBV4-2
clone size: .

CDR3 protein: CSTGSREQFF
CDR3 DNA: TGCAGCACTGGAAGCAGGGAGCAGTTCTTC
J gene: TRBJ2-1
D gene: .
V gene: TRBV29-1
clone size: .

CDR3 protein: CATNLGITGELFF
CDR3 DNA: TGTGCCACCAACCTCGGGATCACCGGGGAGCTGTTTTTT
J gene: TRBJ2-2
D gene: .
V gene: TRBV12-3/TRBV12-4
clone size: .

CDR3 protein: CSVTHLAGFTDTQYF
CDR3 DNA: TGCAGCGTGACACACCTAGCGGGGTTCACAGATACGCAGTATTTT
J gene: TRBJ2-3
D gene: TRBD2
V gene: TRBV29-1
clone size: .

CDR3 protein: CASSYFGRQDLNTEAFF
CDR3 DNA: TGTGCCAGCAGTTACTTCGGACGACAGGACTTGAACACTGAAGCTTTCTTT
J gene: TRBJ1-1
D gene: .
V gene: TRBV6-2/TRBV6-3
clone size: .

CDR3 protein: CASSARGSNSPLHF
CDR3 DNA: TGTGCCAGCAGTGCCAGGGGGTCTAATTCACCCCTCCACTTT
J gene: TRBJ1-6
D gene: TRBD1
V gene: TRBV27
clone size: .

CDR3 protein: CASSSGTGGHQPQFF
CDR3 DNA: TGTGCCAGCAGCTCCGGGACAGGGGGACATCAACCTCAGTTCTTC
J gene: TRBJ2-1
D gene: TRBD1
V gene: TRBV3-1/TRBV3-2
clone size: .

CDR3 protein: CATSQGNTDTQYF
CDR3 DNA: TGTGCCACCAGTCAGGGGAATACAGATACGCAGTATTTT
J gene: TRBJ2-3
D gene: .
V gene: TRBV15
clone size: .

CDR3 protein: CASNPYPRSRSNQPQHF
CDR3 DNA: TGTGCCAGCAATCCCTACCCCAGGTCCAGGAGCAATCAGCCCCAGCATTTT
J gene: TRBJ1-5
D gene: .
V gene: TRBV2
clone size: once

CDR3 protein: CAIFLDRFRPSSYNSPLHF
CDR3 DNA: TGTGCCATCTTTCTCGACAGGTTCCGGCCCAGCTCCTATAATTCACCCCTCCACTTT
J gene: TRBJ1-6
D gene: .
V gene: TRBV24-1
clone size: .

CDR3 protein: CASSSLVSDTQYF
CDR3 DNA: TGTGCCAGCAGTTCCCTAGTTTCAGATACGCAGTATTTT
J gene: TRBJ2-3
D gene: .
V gene: TRBV6-5
clone size: .

CDR3 protein: CASSPSLGNEQFF
CDR3 DNA: TGTGCCAGTAGTCCATCTCTCGGCAATGAGCAGTTCTTC
J gene: TRBJ2-1
D gene: .
V gene: TRBV19
clone size: few

CDR3 protein: CASSQEGVSFGRRRGETQYF
CDR3 DNA: TGTGCCAGCAGCCAAGAAGGGGTTAGTTTTGGGCGACGACGAGGAGAGACCCAGTACTTC
J gene: TRBJ2-5
D gene: .
V gene: TRBV3-1/TRBV3-2
clone size: .

CDR3 protein: CASRFHTGLALTGELFF
CDR3 DNA: TGTGCAAGTCGCTTTCATACCGGACTAGCGTTGACCGGGGAGCTGTTTTTT
J gene: TRBJ2-2
D gene: .
V gene: TRBV12-2
clone size: .

CDR3 protein: CASSFATGRGTEAFF
CDR3 DNA: TGTGCCAGCAGCTTTGCCACAGGGAGGGGAACTGAAGCTTTCTTT
J gene: TRBJ1-1
D gene: .
V gene: TRBV7-9
clone size: .

CDR3 protein: CASSELAGGRGTDTQYF
CDR3 DNA: TGTGCCAGCAGTGAGCTAGCGGGAGGGAGGGGGACAGATACGCAGTATTTT
J gene: TRBJ2-3
D gene: TRBD2
V gene: TRBV6-1
clone size: .

CDR3 protein: CASSLGGSHQPQHF
CDR3 DNA: TGTGCCAGCAGTTTGGGGGGGTCGCATCAGCCCCAGCATTTT
J gene: TRBJ1-5
D gene: .
V gene: TRBV27
clone size: .

CDR3 protein: CATSTGRGSDEQYF
CDR3 DNA: TGTGCCACCAGTACCGGCAGGGGAAGCGACGAGCAGTACTTC
J gene: TRBJ2-7
D gene: .
V gene: TRBV24-1
clone size: .

CDR3 protein: CASSPSGQQSYEQYF
CDR3 DNA: TGTGCCAGCTCACCATCGGGACAGCAATCCTACGAGCAGTACTTC
J gene: TRBJ2-7
D gene: TRBD1
V gene: TRBV18
clone size: .

CDR3 protein: CASSLLSGGTYNEQFF
CDR3 DNA: TGTGCCAGCAGCTTACTTAGCGGGGGGACCTACAATGAGCAGTTCTTC
J gene: TRBJ2-1
D gene: TRBD2
V gene: TRBV7-2
clone size: .

CDR3 protein: CASTLTPTGELFF
CDR3 DNA: TGTGCCAGCACCCTAACCCCTACCGGGGAGCTGTTTTTT
J gene: TRBJ2-2
D gene: .
V gene: TRBV12-3/TRBV12-4
clone size: .

CDR3 protein: CASSQELTRGSNTEAFF
CDR3 DNA: TGTGCCAGCAGCCAAGAATTGACCAGGGGGTCAAACACTGAAGCTTTCTTT
J gene: TRBJ1-1
D gene: TRBD1
V gene: TRBV14
clone size: .

CDR3 protein: CASSDPGTREGYGYTF
CDR3 DNA: TGCGCCAGCAGCGATCCCGGGACCAGGGAGGGCTATGGCTACACCTTC
J gene: TRBJ1-2
D gene: .
V gene: TRBV5-1
clone size: few

CDR3 protein: CASSLLSSGSNEQFF
CDR3 DNA: TGTGCCAGCAGCTTGTTGTCCAGCGGGAGTAATGAGCAGTTCTTC
J gene: TRBJ2-1
D gene: TRBD2
V gene: TRBV11-3
clone size: .

CDR3 protein: CASSRGGVSYNEQFF
CDR3 DNA: TGTGCCAGCAGCAGGGGGGGGGTCTCCTACAATGAGCAGTTCTTC
J gene: TRBJ2-1
D gene: .
V gene: TRBV5-8
clone size: once

CDR3 protein: CASREFGNQPQHF
CDR3 DNA: TGTGCCAGCAGAGAATTCGGGAATCAGCCCCAGCATTTT
J gene: TRBJ1-5
D gene: .
V gene: TRBV28
clone size: once

CDR3 protein: CASSLVVGQNTGELFF
CDR3 DNA: TGTGCCAGCAGCTTAGTTGTGGGGCAGAACACCGGGGAGCTGTTTTTT
J gene: TRBJ2-2
D gene: .
V gene: TRBV7-6
clone size: .

CDR3 protein: CASSLATSGRFTGELFF
CDR3 DNA: TGTGCCAGCAGCTTAGCTACTAGCGGGAGATTCACCGGGGAGCTGTTTTTT
J gene: TRBJ2-2
D gene: TRBD2
V gene: TRBV5-4
clone size: .

CDR3 protein: CASSTGDHYGYTF
CDR3 DNA: TGTGCCAGCAGTACAGGGGATCACTATGGCTACACCTTC
J gene: TRBJ1-2
D gene: TRBD1
V gene: TRBV28
clone size: .

CDR3 protein: CASSLVDTGPGANVLTF
CDR3 DNA: TGTGCCAGCAGCTTAGTAGACACAGGGCCTGGGGCCAACGTCCTGACTTTC
J gene: TRBJ2-6
D gene: .
V gene: TRBV7-8
clone size: .